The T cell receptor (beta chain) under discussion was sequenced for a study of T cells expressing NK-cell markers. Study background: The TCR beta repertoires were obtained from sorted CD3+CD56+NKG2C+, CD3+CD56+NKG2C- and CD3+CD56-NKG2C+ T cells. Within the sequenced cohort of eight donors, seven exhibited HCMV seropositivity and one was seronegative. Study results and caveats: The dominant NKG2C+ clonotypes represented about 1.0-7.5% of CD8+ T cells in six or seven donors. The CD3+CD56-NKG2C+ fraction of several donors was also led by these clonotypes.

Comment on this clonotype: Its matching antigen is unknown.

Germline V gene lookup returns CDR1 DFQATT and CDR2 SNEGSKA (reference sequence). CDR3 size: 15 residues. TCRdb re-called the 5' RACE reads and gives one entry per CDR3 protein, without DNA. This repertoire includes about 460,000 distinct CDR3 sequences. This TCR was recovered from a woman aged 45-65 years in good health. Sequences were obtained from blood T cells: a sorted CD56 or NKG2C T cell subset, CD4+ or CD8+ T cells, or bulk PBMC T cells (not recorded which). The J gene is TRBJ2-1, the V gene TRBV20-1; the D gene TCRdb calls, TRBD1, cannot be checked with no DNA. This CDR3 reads CSARARQDSYNEQFF.